One TCR beta chain is described in this entry. Original analysis: The assay estimated nucleated cells by amplifying reference gene primers. The table came from immunoSEQ multiplex PCR; TCRdb's copy has only in-frame clones and leaves some out. V, J and clone size reflect that table, while D and trimming were determined from the DNA. The table includes approximately 110,000 clones, approximately 85% detected once. The data derive from a study of blood T cell repertoires in COVID-19. This CDR3 spans 14 amino acids. Germline assignment: CDR1 SGHRS and CDR2 YFSETQ. V gave up 1 base and J gave up 2 bases, with 6 bases separating them.

The origin of this receptor is a man between 65 and 85 years old with acute or convalescent COVID-19. The chain has TRBV5-1 and TRBJ2-2; no clear D gene. Sequencing was performed on peripheral blood. CDR3 DNA sequence: TGCGCCAGCAGCTTGTACACCAACACCGGGGAGCTGTTTTTT. Residues: CASSLYTNTGELFF.